These T cell receptor beta chains were read from a single sample in a study of shared clonotypes between healthy human individuals. Measured with immunoSEQ multiplex PCR; TCRdb has only the in-frame clones, and not every one. The sample includes 1.5 million to 2.5 million clones, roughly 94% of them seen just once. Material for sequencing was naive CD8+ T cells sorted from blood. The receptors here all came from a man younger than 35 in good health. Both conserved end residues are part of each CDR3. D genes are given only for firm matches. Not all rows give a size; the values are once, few, many and, for expanded clones, a class.

clone_size: -
d_call: TRBD1
j_call: TRBJ2-2
v_call: TRBV10-3
cdr3_aa: CAISATGGDTGELFF
cdr3_nt: TGTGCCATCAGCGCAACAGGGGGCGACACCGGGGAGCTGTTTTTT

clone_size: -
d_call: TRBD2
j_call: TRBJ2-3
v_call: TRBV25-1
cdr3_aa: CASSEGGLAGADTQYF
cdr3_nt: TGTGCCAGCAGTGAAGGAGGACTAGCGGGAGCAGATACGCAGTATTTT

clone_size: -
d_call: -
j_call: TRBJ1-2
v_call: TRBV5-6
cdr3_aa: CASSPPGVDYGYTF
cdr3_nt: TGTGCCAGCAGCCCACCCGGGGTGGACTATGGCTACACCTTC

clone_size: -
d_call: -
j_call: TRBJ2-7
v_call: TRBV5-1
cdr3_aa: CASSWGTASYEQYF
cdr3_nt: TGCGCCAGCAGCTGGGGGACCGCCTCCTACGAGCAGTACTTC

clone_size: -
d_call: -
j_call: TRBJ1-5
v_call: TRBV15
cdr3_aa: CATSRDQGSSNQPQHF
cdr3_nt: TGTGCCACCAGCAGAGATCAGGGTTCCAGCAATCAGCCCCAGCATTTT

clone_size: -
d_call: TRBD2
j_call: TRBJ2-3
v_call: TRBV5-3
cdr3_aa: CARSLATSGSDSTDTQYF
cdr3_nt: TGTGCCAGAAGCTTGGCCACTAGCGGGAGCGACAGCACAGATACGCAGTATTTT

clone_size: -
d_call: TRBD2
j_call: TRBJ2-5
v_call: TRBV5-8
cdr3_aa: CASSSVAGVETQYF
cdr3_nt: TGTGCCAGCAGCTCGGTAGCGGGAGTAGAGACCCAGTACTTC

clone_size: -
d_call: -
j_call: TRBJ1-1
v_call: TRBV7-8
cdr3_aa: CASSLNPRDPEAFF
cdr3_nt: TGTGCCAGCAGCTTAAATCCACGGGATCCCGAAGCTTTCTTT

clone_size: -
d_call: TRBD2
j_call: TRBJ2-3
v_call: TRBV6-5
cdr3_aa: CASSYTAGSTDTQYF
cdr3_nt: TGTGCCAGCAGTTATACAGCGGGGAGCACAGATACGCAGTATTTT

clone_size: -
d_call: -
j_call: TRBJ2-7
v_call: TRBV9
cdr3_aa: CASSVGVGRGDEQYF
cdr3_nt: TGTGCCAGCAGCGTAGGGGTGGGACGGGGTGACGAGCAGTACTTC

clone_size: -
d_call: -
j_call: TRBJ2-3
v_call: TRBV6-5
cdr3_aa: CAIRFGRGLGTQYF
cdr3_nt: TGTGCCATCCGTTTCGGGCGGGGGCTGGGTACGCAGTATTTT

clone_size: -
d_call: -
j_call: TRBJ1-5
v_call: TRBV27
cdr3_aa: CASSLLFDRGSNQPQHF
cdr3_nt: TGTGCCAGCAGTCTTCTTTTCGACAGAGGGAGCAATCAGCCCCAGCATTTT

clone_size: -
d_call: TRBD2
j_call: TRBJ2-1
v_call: TRBV9
cdr3_aa: CASSVSGGHGAEQFF
cdr3_nt: TGTGCCAGCAGCGTTAGCGGGGGCCATGGTGCGGAGCAGTTCTTC

clone_size: -
d_call: -
j_call: TRBJ1-1
v_call: TRBV10-1
cdr3_aa: CASSESTANTEAFF
cdr3_nt: TGCGCCAGCAGTGAGTCTACTGCAAACACTGAAGCTTTCTTT

clone_size: once
d_call: TRBD2
j_call: TRBJ2-1
v_call: TRBV2
cdr3_aa: CASSDYLSGSSYNEQFF
cdr3_nt: TGTGCCAGCAGTGATTACCTTAGCGGGAGCTCCTACAATGAGCAGTTCTTC

clone_size: -
d_call: TRBD1
j_call: TRBJ2-5
v_call: TRBV5-1
cdr3_aa: CASSSTGIGQETQYF
cdr3_nt: TGCGCCAGCAGCTCGACAGGGATCGGCCAAGAGACCCAGTACTTC

clone_size: -
d_call: -
j_call: TRBJ1-3
v_call: TRBV27
cdr3_aa: CASMSGIGNTIYF
cdr3_nt: TGTGCCAGCATGTCCGGGATTGGAAACACCATATATTTT

clone_size: -
d_call: -
j_call: TRBJ1-2
v_call: TRBV5-1
cdr3_aa: CASSLRGLNYGYTF
cdr3_nt: TGCGCCAGCAGCTTGCGGGGGCTGAACTATGGCTACACCTTC

clone_size: -
d_call: TRBD1
j_call: TRBJ1-5
v_call: TRBV28
cdr3_aa: CASSIRQGYQPQHF
cdr3_nt: TGTGCCAGCAGTATTAGACAGGGATATCAGCCCCAGCATTTT

clone_size: -
d_call: TRBD2
j_call: TRBJ2-3
v_call: TRBV2
cdr3_aa: CAIEMAAGGTDTQYF
cdr3_nt: TGTGCCATCGAGATGGCAGCGGGGGGTACAGATACGCAGTATTTT

clone_size: -
d_call: TRBD2
j_call: TRBJ2-7
v_call: TRBV5-4
cdr3_aa: CASSSWTSGRDYEQYF
cdr3_nt: TGTGCCAGCAGCTCCTGGACTAGCGGGAGGGACTACGAGCAGTACTTC

clone_size: -
d_call: -
j_call: TRBJ1-1
v_call: TRBV7-3
cdr3_aa: CASSPRSNTEAFF
cdr3_nt: TGTGCCAGCAGCCCCAGAAGTAACACTGAAGCTTTCTTT

clone_size: -
d_call: TRBD2
j_call: TRBJ2-7
v_call: TRBV4-1
cdr3_aa: CASSQIQAGVGYEQYF
cdr3_nt: TGCGCCAGCAGCCAGATCCAAGCGGGGGTGGGCTACGAGCAGTACTTC

clone_size: -
d_call: -
j_call: TRBJ1-5
v_call: TRBV7-8
cdr3_aa: CASSLGPSEPQHF
cdr3_nt: TGTGCCAGCAGCTTAGGTCCCTCTGAGCCCCAGCATTTT